This TCR beta chain was observed in a study of blood T cell repertoires in COVID-19 (TCRdb year 2020). Context from the whole study: Samples from collaborators originated in the United States, Italy and Spain and spanned both the acute and convalescent phases of COVID-19. The material from the prospective study consisted of cDNA or gDNA derived from T cells, B-cell-depleted T cells, or PBMCs. Subjects who had been exposed to COVID-19, were actively infected with it, or had recovered from it provided the deeply sampled blood TCRbeta repertoires that made up the dataset. The repertoires were released in a freely available public database meant as a resource for research on the immune response to SARS-CoV-2. The samples were drawn from two sources: the first 160 participants of the ongoing ImmuneRACE study, and 1,200 or so subjects contributed by 6 global collaborators. A de-identified subject ID, COVID-19 status, age in years and sex were almost always included in the sample metadata. HLA class I and class II types, where available, came from metadata supplied by the sample provider rather than from assay-based typing. Overall study results and their limits: The amount of clinical and demographic metadata varied by source and participant and was provided uncurated.

In the case of this clone: Its antigen is not yet known. Base qualities are not provided; no much larger clone lies one nucleotide away.

Participants in the prospective study were enrolled through a virtual design, were aged roughly 18 to 100 years, and lived in under 25 United States geographic areas. To assign participants to cohorts, the prospective study relied on clinical history that participants themselves reported in a screening survey and a study questionnaire. In the prospective study, whole blood, serum and a nasopharyngeal or oropharyngeal swab were collected from each participant by mobile phlebotomists. Prospective study participants could optionally give additional blood draws and questionnaires over a roughly two-month period. Before DNA extraction, prospective study blood samples were shipped either frozen or at room temperature. Counted from cysteine to phenylalanine, this CDR3 has 13 amino acids. The kept DNA is CDR3 alone, 39 bases in frame from the first base. The germline V gene provides CDR1 SGHNT and CDR2 YENEEA. V lost 5 bases and J lost 5 bases, and the count of bases not matched to a germline gene is 3.

The immunoSEQ Assay, a bias-controlled multiplex PCR, was used to amplify TCRbeta CDR3 regions from genomic DNA. The authors' pipeline ran thus. The number of nucleated cells in each sample was estimated from the amplification of reference gene primers within the assay. To quantify the absolute abundance of each unique TCRbeta CDR3 rearrangement, sequence reads were collapsed and filtered. For each sample, productive Simpson clonality was calculated by taking the square root of Simpson's diversity index across productive rearrangements. In TCRdb, the immuneACCESS table is reduced to in-frame sequences with V and J assigned. These tables do not hold every clone; where another copy was compared, an unresolved V gene accounts for under half, and the others remain unexplained. That table gives V, J and clone size, and the DNA gave D and trimming. The sample profile shows around 160,000 clones; roughly 90% of them were found once. The ten largest clones add up to more than 1% of the sample.

The rearranged segments are TRBV11-3 and TRBJ1-1, with 9 central nucleotides matching TRBD1. The sequencing input was PBMCs or T cells enriched from blood (not recorded which). The TCR comes from a woman aged 25 to 45 with acute COVID-19. In nucleotide form, the sequence is TGTGCCAGCAGCACACAGGGGGCGACTGAAGCTTTCTTT. Its translation reads: CASSTQGATEAFF.